This passage covers 31 T cell receptor beta chains from one sample sequenced in a study of blood T cell repertoires in COVID-19. This table comes from immunoSEQ multiplex PCR, and its TCRdb copy is limited to in-frame clones, with some not included. Of 110,000 or so clones listed, under 80% are singletons. What was sequenced was peripheral blood. Receptors originate from a man aged 50 to 60 with acute or convalescent COVID-19.

The chain is built from TRBV5-1 and TRBJ1-6, with D maybe TRBD1 (6 bases). Trimming pared 4 bases from V and 6 bases from J, leaving 14 bases between. The CDR3 is made up of 15 amino acids. The germline CDR1 and CDR2 sequences are SGHRS and YFSETQ. The CDR3 DNA reads TGCGCCAGCAGCCCACAGGGAACCGCTAATTCACCCCTCCACTTT. Its translation: CASSPQGTANSPLHF.

This clone was recorded only once. The rearrangement joins TRBV5-1 to TRBJ2-5; possible D gene TRBD1, 6 bases. The CDR3 length is 14 residues. Germline-derived CDR1 and CDR2 are SGHRS and YFSETQ. Trimming removed 3 bases from V and 1 base from J, with 10 bases in between. DNA of the CDR3: TGCGCCAGCAGCTACGGACAGTCCCAAGAGACCCAGTACTTC. Its protein is CASSYGQSQETQYF.

The sample holds a few counts of this clone. The CDR3 region is CASSSRDRRTGELFF. The CDR3 nucleotides read TGTGCCAGCAGTTCCCGGGACAGGAGGACCGGGGAGCTGTTTTTT. This rearrangement joins TRBV6-5 to TRBJ2-2, with 8 nucleotides matching TRBD1. Trimming at V came to 4 bases and at J to 5 bases, leaving 6 bases not matched to a gene. Germline assignment: CDR1 MNHEY and CDR2 SVGAGI. The CDR3 has 15 amino acids.

The rearrangement uses TRBV5-6 and TRBJ2-1; D unresolved. V shed 0 bases and J shed 6 bases, with 7 bases lying between them. The CDR3 loop spans 13 amino acids. Germline V gene lookup returns CDR1 SGHDT and CDR2 YYEEEE. Here the CDR3 reads CASSLENSNEQFF. Here the CDR3 DNA reads TGTGCCAGCAGCTTGGAAAATAGCAATGAGCAGTTCTTC.

The chain has TRBV12-5 and TRBJ1-2, with 7 bases that match TRBD1. In germline, CDR1 is LGHNT, CDR2 FRNRAP. The V segment lost 2 bases and the J segment 7 bases; nucleotides outside the gene matches: 10. There are 15 residues in the CDR3. Here the CDR3 DNA reads TGTGCTAGTGGTTTGACCGACAGGGTATACCCTGGCTACACCTTC. This sequence encodes CASGLTDRVYPGYTF.

The chain links TRBV18 to TRBJ1-2; no firm D call. With 6 bases removed from V and 4 bases from J, the gap between germline ends came to 12 bases. CDR3 size: 13 residues. The germline gives CDR1 KGHSH, CDR2 LQKENI. The CDR3 DNA is TGTGCCAGCTCCGGGGAGGCAGCCTATGGCTACACCTTC. It translates to CASSGEAAYGYTF. Full variable domain (missing parts from reference TRBV18 and TRBJ1-2): NAGVMQNPRHLVRRRGQEARLRCSPMKGHSHVYWYRQLPEEGLKFMVYLQKENIIDESGMPKERFSAEFPKEGPSILRIQQVVRGDSAAYFCASSGEAAYGYTFGSGTRLTVV.

The chain recombines TRBV9 with TRBJ2-2; 8 positions agree with TRBD1. Germline CDR1 is SGDLS and CDR2 is YYNGEE. V trimming: 1 base; J trimming: 1 base; junction bases outside the gene matches: 9. The CDR3 is 18 amino acids. The CDR3 region is CASSVRAGTGLNTGELFF. CDR3 DNA: TGTGCCAGCAGCGTACGGGCGGGGACAGGTCTGAACACCGGGGAGCTGTTTTTT.

This clone was observed a few times. The chain is built from TRBV7-9 and TRBJ1-1; tentative D call: TRBD1 (5 bases). The CDR3 has 14 amino acids. Germline values: CDR1 SEHNR, CDR2 FQNEAQ (reference sequence). Trimming cost V 3 bases and J 1 base, with 9 bases left between them. The CDR3 region is CASSFTDTNTEAFF. The DNA of the CDR3 is TGTGCCAGCAGCTTCACGGACACGAACACTGAAGCTTTCTTT.

This chain connects TRBV6-4 to TRBJ2-1; perhaps TRBD1 as D (6 bases). This CDR3 has 13 residues. Looked up from germline, CDR1 is MRHNA and CDR2 is SNTAGT. V was clipped by 1 base and J by 6 bases, with 7 bases between them. Written as DNA, the CDR3 is TGTGCCAGCAGTGACTTACAGGGCAATGAGCAGTTCTTC. Amino acid sequence: CASSDLQGNEQFF.

The V and J genes are TRBV20-1 and TRBJ1-6; 7 positions agree with TRBD1. This CDR3 has 18 residues. Germline V lookup: CDR1 DFQATT, CDR2 SNEGSKA (reference sequence). Unmatched junction bases numbered 18, after V lost 3 bases and J lost 7 bases. CDR3 amino acids: CSASHWGRGTHWNSPLHF. CDR3 nucleotide sequence: TGCAGTGCTAGTCACTGGGGCAGGGGGACTCATTGGAATTCACCCCTCCACTTT.

J is TRBJ2-3 and V is TRBV7-3; the match to TRBD2 covers 7 bases. From germline, CDR1 is SGHTA and CDR2 FQGTGA. The CDR3 covers 15 residues. V gave up 2 bases and J gave up 0 bases; unmatched junction bases: 2. Here the CDR3 reads CASSLAGVSTDTQYF. The CDR3 nucleotides are TGTGCCAGCAGCTTAGCGGGGGTGAGCACAGATACGCAGTATTTT.

The chain uses TRBV6-4 and TRBJ1-1; D not resolved. Germline V gene sequence: CDR1 MRHNA, CDR2 SNTAGT. Deletions cut 4 bases from V and 1 base from J, with 7 bases between. The CDR3 covers 13 residues. The CDR3 reads CASSVGENTEAFF. The CDR3 nucleotides read TGTGCCAGCAGTGTGGGCGAGAACACTGAAGCTTTCTTT.

The V call is TRBV5-8, the J call TRBJ1-5; D call uncertain. CDR1 is SGHTS and CDR2 is YDEGEE in the germline V gene. The CDR3 covers 14 residues. Trimming left V 0 bases short and J 3 bases short, with 7 bases between. CDR3 nucleotide sequence: TGTGCCAGCAGCTTGGAGACAAACAATCAGCCCCAGCATTTT. It encodes CASSLETNNQPQHF.

This clone was seen just once. The rearrangement uses TRBV7-7 and TRBJ2-1; 11 positions agree with TRBD1. CDR1 is SSHAT, CDR2 FNYEAQ, per germline (reference sequence). V lost 3 bases to trimming and J lost 5 bases; unmatched junction nucleotides: 3. The CDR3 contains 15 residues. The CDR3 coding sequence is TGTGCCAGCAGCTTGGACAGGGGGCAACACAATGAGCAGTTCTTC. It translates to CASSLDRGQHNEQFF.

The chain employs TRBV28 and TRBJ1-2, with D unresolved. Trimming pared 8 bases from V and 5 bases from J, leaving 15 bases between. The CDR3 runs to 13 residues. Germline values: CDR1 MDHEN, CDR2 SYDVKM. CDR3 loop: CASRRGALYGYTF. The CDR3 DNA reads as TGTGCCAGCCGTCGGGGTGCTCTTTATGGCTACACCTTC.

V gene TRBV6-6 combines with J gene TRBJ1-4, with TRBD1 matching 10 bases. CDR1 MNHNY and CDR2 SVGAGI come from the germline V gene (reference sequence). After removal of 4 bases from V and 7 bases from J, the junction contained 3 bases not matched to a gene. The CDR3 loop spans 14 amino acids. As DNA, the CDR3 is TGTGCCAGCAGTTCGGGACAGGGGATTGAAAAACTGTTTTTT. This encodes CASSSGQGIEKLFF.

This clone was found a few times. V is TRBV4-1 and J is TRBJ2-5, with no clear D. Germline V lookup: CDR1 MGHRA, CDR2 YSYEKL. The CDR3 is 13 amino acids. Deletions cut 1 base from V and 4 bases from J, with 7 bases between. CDR3 nucleotide sequence: TGCGCCAGCAGCCAAGGACACCGAGAGACCCAGTACTTC. Its protein product is CASSQGHRETQYF.

The CDR3 DNA reads as TGTGCCAGCAGTTCGTCCGGGACATCCCGGCGATCCCTCCACTTT. Translating gives CASSSSGTSRRSLHF. This chain links TRBV28 with TRBJ1-6; TRBD1 might be the D (6 bases). V was pared by 4 bases and J by 14 bases, with 21 bases between. Germline V gives CDR1 MDHEN, CDR2 SYDVKM. The length of the CDR3 is 15 residues.

The chain combines TRBV28 with TRBJ2-7; D is unresolved. This CDR3 contains 14 residues. Deletions cut 3 bases from V and 3 bases from J, with 12 bases between. The germline V gene encodes CDR1 MDHEN and CDR2 SYDVKM. The CDR3 DNA reads as TGTGCCAGCAGTTTTGGTTTCAACAACTACGAGCAGTACTTC. Translation gives CASSFGFNNYEQYF.

V gene TRBV29-1 combines with J gene TRBJ2-7; the D is unclear. The CDR3 spans 12 residues. CDR1 and CDR2 from the germline V gene are SQVTM and ANQGSEA. The CDR3 sequence: CTNQERNYEQYF. In nucleotides, the CDR3 is TGCACCAACCAAGAGCGAAACTACGAGCAGTACTTC.

In nucleotides, the CDR3 is TGTGCCAGCAGCTGGAGCAGCGCAGGGGATACGCAGTATTTT. As protein: CASSWSSAGDTQYF. The genes are TRBV7-9 and TRBJ2-3; D is possibly TRBD1 (5 bases). Germline CDR1 and CDR2: SEHNR and FQNEAQ (reference sequence). The V gene lost 4 bases and the J gene lost 6 bases, with 14 bases spanning the gap. There are 14 residues in the CDR3.

This chain uses TRBV6-5 with TRBJ2-6; the D gene is possibly TRBD1 (5 bases). Germline CDR1 MNHEY, CDR2 SVGAGI. The CDR3 runs 15 residues. Trimming took off 10 bases at V and 0 bases at J, with 13 bases between the two ends. The chain's CDR3 is CATRQIGSGANVLTF. The CDR3 coding sequence is TGTGCCACAAGACAGATAGGCTCTGGGGCCAACGTCCTGACTTTC.

For the CDR3, the DNA is TGTGCCAGCAGGACACAAGAGACCCAGTACTTC. The encoded protein is CASRTQETQYF. This chain links TRBV27 with TRBJ2-5, with D hard to call. Germline values: CDR1 MNHEY, CDR2 SMNVEV (reference sequence). V shed 6 bases and J shed 2 bases, with 4 bases lying between them. This CDR3 contains 11 residues.

The chain links TRBV9 to TRBJ1-2, with TRBD1 matching 8 bases. The CDR3 is 14 residues long. Trimming cost V 0 bases and J 4 bases; bases outside gene matches: 2. Germline CDR1 is SGDLS and CDR2 is YYNGEE. In nucleotides, the CDR3 is TGTGCCAGCAGCGTAGGCCAGGGGGCCTATGGCTACACCTTC. This encodes CASSVGQGAYGYTF. The full variable domain, rest sourced from reference TRBV9 and TRBJ1-2, is DSGVTQTPKHLITATGQRVTLRCSPRSGDLSVYWYQQSLDQGLQFLIQYYNGEERAKGNILERFSAQQFPDLHSELNLSSLELGDSALYFCASSVGQGAYGYTFGSGTRLTVV.

The J gene is TRBJ2-7, the V gene TRBV12-3 or TRBV12-4, with TRBD1 identical over 7 bases. V was clipped by 3 bases and J by 2 bases; unmatched bases: 1. The CDR3 consists of 13 residues. The CDR3 region is CASSLGQPYEQYF. In DNA form, the CDR3 reads TGTGCCAGCAGTTTGGGACAGCCCTACGAGCAGTACTTC.

This clone was counted a single time. The chain combines TRBV18 with TRBJ2-5, with unresolved D. Trimming removed 3 bases at V and 5 bases at J, with 4 bases between. The CDR3 runs to 11 residues. Germline assignment: CDR1 KGHSH and CDR2 LQKENI. CDR3 in amino acids: CASSPGETQYF. CDR3 nucleotides: TGTGCCAGCTCACCCGGGGAGACCCAGTACTTC.

J is TRBJ2-7 and V is TRBV6-5; TRBD1 is a possible D gene (7 bases). This CDR3 region has 13 residues. Germline CDR1 MNHEY, CDR2 SVGAGI. V lost 5 bases to trimming and J lost 4 bases, with 12 bases between them. The CDR3 region has the DNA TGTGCCAGCAGTCAGGGGGGCTGGTACGAGCAGTACTTC. This gives the protein CASSQGGWYEQYF.

The chain has TRBV28 and TRBJ2-1; D remains unclear. V was trimmed by 5 bases and J by 9 bases, leaving 11 bases between them. The CDR3 loop spans 12 amino acids. The germline CDR1 and CDR2 sequences are MDHEN and SYDVKM. The CDR3 protein is CASSLGRSEQFF. The CDR3, as DNA: TGTGCCAGCAGTCTTGGAAGGAGTGAGCAGTTCTTC.

The rearrangement uses TRBV7-3 and TRBJ2-1, with D perhaps TRBD2 (6 bases). Germline values: CDR1 SGHTA, CDR2 FQGTGA. The CDR3 spans 15 residues. V was pared by 5 bases and J by 5 bases, with 16 bases between. In DNA, the CDR3 is TGTGCCAGCAGCGCGGACTACGCATCACACAATGAGCAGTTCTTC. It is translated as CASSADYASHNEQFF.

The chain joins TRBV6-5 to TRBJ2-3; 8 bases match TRBD1. The CDR3 consists of 15 residues. CDR1 is MNHEY and CDR2 is SVGAGI in the germline V gene. Trimming took 5 bases from V and 2 from J; bases not matched to a gene: 6. In DNA, the CDR3 is TGTGCCAGCAGTCGGACAGGGAGCCCCACAGATACGCAGTATTTT. It is translated as CASSRTGSPTDTQYF.

V gene TRBV10-3 combines with J gene TRBJ2-5; 7 bases are shared with TRBD1. Germline V gene data show CDR1 as ENHRY and CDR2 as SYGVKD. This CDR3 has 16 residues. V shed 3 bases, J shed 2 bases, and the junction held 9 bases outside the gene matches. The CDR3 DNA sequence: TGTGCCATCAGTGAACCGACAGGGCCAGGTCAAGAGACCCAGTACTTC. The encoded protein is CAISEPTGPGQETQYF.